A single count supports the clone carrying this T cell receptor (beta chain). Its target is unknown. Up to 2 ug genomic DNA was used for TCRB CDR3 amplification. Clones were read by immunoSEQ multiplex PCR, and TCRdb kept only the in-frame ones, dropping some. The profile shows about 73,000 clones, approximately 80% of them singletons. The record originates from a study of glioma-infiltrating T cells after dendritic cell vaccination. Study in general: Patients had newly diagnosed or recurrent glioblastoma and received dendritic cell vaccines. Monocyte-derived dendritic cells, cultured 7 to 8 days with IL-4 and GM-CSF, were pulsed with autologous tumor lysate.

Study findings and constraints: Few patients contributed both blood and tumor specimens.

The CDR3 is 16 amino acids. The germline V gene encodes CDR1 SNHLY and CDR2 FYNNEI. V shed 6 bases and J 7 bases; nucleotides not matched to a gene: 15. Specimen: blood, collected before dendritic cell vaccination. This sequence was found in a human donor with glioblastoma. The chain joins TRBV2 to TRBJ2-7; 10 bases match TRBD2. CDR3 residues: CASRGRVLAGWREQYV. The CDR3 DNA reads as TGTGCCAGCAGGGGGAGGGTACTAGCGGGATGGAGGGAGCAGTACGTC.